One sample yielded the 27 T cell receptor beta chains listed below, sequenced in a study of cytomegalovirus exposure and HLA in healthy donors. The PCR ran on 60 Vbeta and 13 Jbeta primers. The data were produced by immunoSEQ multiplex PCR, yet TCRdb's version contains in-frame clones alone and is incomplete. The table has 130,000 or so clones, approximately 65% seen once. The sequencing sample was made of PBMCs. These receptors were obtained from a woman aged 55-69 years in good health and CMV-seronegative.

The chain links TRBV7-9 to TRBJ2-5, with 9 bases identical to TRBD2. The trim removed 4 bases at V and 2 bases at J, leaving 8 bases unmatched. CDR1 SEHNR and CDR2 FQNEAQ come from the germline V gene (reference sequence). The CDR3 runs 16 residues. This CDR3 is CASSWKLAGIQETQYF. CDR3 nucleotide sequence: TGTGCCAGCAGCTGGAAGCTAGCGGGGATACAAGAGACCCAGTACTTC.

This chain joins TRBV7-9 and TRBJ2-7; 9 nucleotides line up with TRBD1. The CDR3 is 14 amino acids. CDR1 and CDR2 (germline): SEHNR, FQNEAQ (reference sequence). V was pared by 5 bases and J by 2 bases, with 4 bases of the junction left unmatched. Written as DNA, the CDR3 is TGTGCCAGCAGCCCTACAGGGGGCCCCTACGAGCAGTACTTC. Protein: CASSPTGGPYEQYF.

The DNA for the CDR3 is TGTGCCAGCTCACCTGGGACAGCTAACACTGAAGCTTTCTTT. This gives the protein CASSPGTANTEAFF. The chain joins TRBV18 to TRBJ1-1; 7 bases line up with TRBD1. Germline CDR1 and CDR2: KGHSH and LQKENI. V dropped 3 bases and J dropped 2; count of bases not matched to a gene: 3. This CDR3 comprises 14 residues. Full variable domain (outside the CDR3, taken from reference TRBV18 and TRBJ1-1): NAGVMQNPRHLVRRRGQEARLRCSPMKGHSHVYWYRQLPEEGLKFMVYLQKENIIDESGMPKERFSAEFPKEGPSILRIQQVVRGDSAAYFCASSPGTANTEAFFGQGTRLTVV.

This clone was counted between two and nine times. The rearrangement uses TRBV4-1 and TRBJ1-1; no clear D. V lost 2 bases and J 4 bases, leaving 11 bases between the germline ends. There are 14 residues in the CDR3. Germline loops: CDR1 MGHRA, CDR2 YSYEKL. This chain's CDR3 is CASSQPNEGTEAFF. CDR3 bases: TGCGCCAGCAGCCAACCCAACGAGGGCACTGAAGCTTTCTTT.

J is TRBJ2-5 and V is TRBV6-5, with 7 bases matching TRBD1. With the DNA end fitting TRBJ2-7 better, the J assignment may be wrong. Germline CDR1 MNHEY, CDR2 SVGAGI. The CDR3 sequence is 12 residues long. The DNA of the CDR3 is TGTGCCAGCAGTAGACAGGGTTACGAGCAGTACTTC. It encodes CASSRQGYEQYF.

CDR3 nucleotide sequence: TGTGCCAGCAGCGCCCCGGGACAGGGAGCTTCGTATGGCTACACCTTC. It encodes CASSAPGQGASYGYTF. J is TRBJ1-2 and V is TRBV9; 9 nucleotides line up with TRBD1. V shed 3 bases and J 5 bases; nucleotides not matched to a gene: 11. This CDR3 has 16 amino acids. From germline, CDR1 is SGDLS and CDR2 YYNGEE. The entire variable domain, with the rest obtained from reference TRBV9 and TRBJ1-2, is as follows: DSGVTQTPKHLITATGQRVTLRCSPRSGDLSVYWYQQSLDQGLQFLIQYYNGEERAKGNILERFSAQQFPDLHSELNLSSLELGDSALYFCASSAPGQGASYGYTFGSGTRLTVV.

This clone was observed many times. The chain combines TRBV6-5 with TRBJ1-6; D not resolved. This CDR3 contains 15 residues. V was trimmed by 0 bases and J by 5 bases, leaving 8 bases between them. Germline CDR1 reads MNHEY; CDR2 reads SVGAGI. This chain's CDR3 is CASSYSSQDNSPLHF. The CDR3 nucleotides read TGTGCCAGCAGTTACTCGAGTCAGGATAATTCACCCCTCCACTTT.

The chain is built from TRBV11-2 and TRBJ2-7, with a weak D call TRBD1 (6 bases). V shed 1 base and J shed 3 bases, with 13 bases lying between them. Germline V gene sequence: CDR1 SGHAT, CDR2 FQNNGV. CDR3 length: 15 amino acids. DNA of the CDR3: TGTGCCAGCAGCTTAGCCCAGGGGATGGTCTACGAGCAGTACTTC. It codes for CASSLAQGMVYEQYF.

This chain connects TRBV10-3 to TRBJ2-7, with 14 positions matching TRBD2. The CDR3 extends over 14 amino acids. Trimming took 6 bases from V and 5 from J; bases not matched to a gene: 3. Germline CDR1 and CDR2: ENHRY and SYGVKD. CDR3 sequence reads: CAIRRGLAGDEQYF. In DNA form, the CDR3 reads TGTGCCATCAGGCGGGGACTAGCGGGGGACGAGCAGTACTTC.

Turning to this clone: One junction end does not reproduce the germline sequence, and a read error may be involved. The chain couples TRBV9 to TRBJ2-2; D uncertain. CDR3 length equals 15 residues. CDR1 is SGDLS and CDR2 is YYNGEE in the germline V gene. The CDR3 DNA reads as TGTGCCAGCAGCCCTCAGGCCTCGAAGACCGGGGAGCTGTTTTTT. It encodes CASSPQASKTGELFF. The whole variable domain, filled in from reference TRBV9 and TRBJ2-2, reads DSGVTQTPKHLITATGQRVTLRCSPRSGDLSVYWYQQSLDQGLQFLIQYYNGEERAKGNILERFSAQQFPDLHSELNLSSLELGDSALYFCASSPQASKTGELFFGEGSRLTVL.

The chain employs TRBV19 and TRBJ2-7; TRBD1 might be the D (6 bases). The CDR3 loop spans 13 amino acids. Germline assignment: CDR1 LNHDA and CDR2 SQIVND (reference sequence). V lost 3 bases, J lost 3 bases, and 9 bases lay in between. CDR3 coding DNA: TGTGCCAGTAGTATCGCCAGGGGCTACGAGCAGTACTTC. Its protein is CASSIARGYEQYF.

The chain links TRBV6-1 to TRBJ2-5; 13 bases agree with TRBD2. V lost 1 base and J lost 2; bases outside the gene matches: 4. Germline assignment: CDR1 MNHNS and CDR2 SASEGT. The CDR3 is made up of 17 amino acids. CDR3 sequence (DNA): TGTGCCAGCAGTGAAGAGGGGGGACTAGCGGGACAAGAGACCCAGTACTTC. Residues: CASSEEGGLAGQETQYF.

The chain uses TRBV7-2 and TRBJ2-5, with D possibly TRBD2 on 5 matching bases. Germline V lookup: CDR1 SGHTA, CDR2 FQGNSA. The CDR3 contains 15 residues. With 0 bases removed from V and 2 bases from J, the gap between germline ends came to 10 bases. CDR3 sequence: CASSLARGAQETQYF. In nucleotides, the CDR3 is TGTGCCAGCAGCTTAGCCCGGGGAGCACAAGAGACCCAGTACTTC.

This rearrangement joins TRBV5-4 to TRBJ1-1, with TRBD1 as a possible D gene (6 bases). In germline, CDR1 is SGHNT, CDR2 YYREEE (reference sequence). CDR3 length: 13 amino acids. V was pared by 10 bases and J by 2 bases, with 15 bases between. This CDR3 reads CASRTEPNTEAFF. The CDR3 DNA reads TGTGCCTCAAGGACAGAGCCTAACACTGAAGCTTTCTTT.

This clone came up a few times. The CDR3 loop reads CASSPGGPGTDTQYF. The CDR3 nucleotides read TGTGCCAGCAGCCCAGGAGGGCCGGGCACAGATACGCAGTATTTT. The V call is TRBV7-8, the J call TRBJ2-3; tentatively, D is TRBD2 (6 bases). V lost 5 bases to trimming and J lost 1 base, with 13 bases between them. This CDR3 spans 15 amino acids. Germline V lookup: CDR1 SGHVS, CDR2 FQNEAQ.

This clone was seen only a few times. The rearrangement uses TRBV6-1 and TRBJ2-7; D not resolved. The CDR3 length is 14 residues. CDR1 and CDR2 (germline): MNHNS, SASEGT. The germline V and J ends were trimmed by 7 bases and 0 bases, with 13 bases remaining between them. The CDR3 DNA sequence: TGTGCCAGCACCCAGACACCGTCCTCCTACGAGCAGTACTTC. Translated: CASTQTPSSYEQYF.

The rearrangement links TRBV10-3 to TRBJ2-5; 7 bases line up with TRBD1. Germline V CDR1 and CDR2: ENHRY, SYGVKD. There are 15 residues in the CDR3. V trimming: 3 bases; J trimming: 5 bases; junction bases outside the gene matches: 9. The CDR3 DNA sequence: TGTGCCATCAGTGACCTTAAAGGGGGCCGGGAGACCCAGTACTTC. Translated, it gives CAISDLKGGRETQYF.

The rearrangement joins TRBV20-1 to TRBJ2-3; TRBD1 matches at 12 bases. CDR3 length equals 11 residues. Germline V gene data show CDR1 as DFQATT and CDR2 as SNEGSKA (reference sequence). With V trimmed by 4 bases and J by 14 bases, 4 bases remained unmatched. CDR3 amino acids: CSAMGTGGRYF. The DNA for the CDR3 is TGCAGTGCTATGGGGACAGGGGGCCGGTATTTT.

This clone was seen a few times. The CDR3, as DNA: TGTGCCAGCAGTGTAGGGACTAGCGGGAGGTCGGATACGCAGTATTTT. Translated, it gives CASSVGTSGRSDTQYF. The J gene is TRBJ2-3, the V gene TRBV2; 15 bases map to TRBD2. From germline, CDR1 is SNHLY and CDR2 FYNNEI. This CDR3 is 16 amino acids long. The V segment lost 4 bases and the J segment 6 bases; nucleotides outside the gene matches: 5. Complete variable domain (other parts from reference TRBV2 and TRBJ2-3): EPEVTQTPSHQVTQMGQEVILRCVPISNHLYFYWYRQILGQKVEFLVSFYNNEISEKSEIFDDQFSVERPDGSNFTLKIRSTKLEDSAMYFCASSVGTSGRSDTQYFGPGTRLTVL.

The chain employs TRBV19 and TRBJ2-7; D might be TRBD1 (6 bases). In germline, CDR1 is LNHDA, CDR2 SQIVND (reference sequence). The CDR3 covers 13 residues. Trimming removed 5 bases at V and 6 bases at J, with 14 bases between. The CDR3 DNA reads TGTGCCAGTAGTTCGGGACAATTCGGCGAGCAGTACTTC. Amino acid sequence: CASSSGQFGEQYF.

This chain connects TRBV18 to TRBJ2-5; TRBD1 matches 10 bases. The V and J ends lost 1 base and 13 bases, in that order; junction bases with no gene match: 12. CDR3 length: 15 amino acids. Germline CDR1 reads KGHSH; CDR2 reads LQKENI. The CDR3 DNA reads TGTGCCAGCTCACCACAACCGGGACAGGGGACCCCCGGGTACTTC. This encodes CASSPQPGQGTPGYF.

V usage is TRBV5-1 and J usage is TRBJ1-1; 8 bases agree with TRBD1. There are 16 residues in the CDR3. After removal of 6 bases from V and 1 base from J, the junction contained 11 bases not matched to a gene. Germline V gene data show CDR1 as SGHRS and CDR2 as YFSETQ. CDR3 nucleotides: TGCGCCAGCACTCCGGGACAGGTATTTGCGAACACTGAAGCTTTCTTT. Encoded protein: CASTPGQVFANTEAFF. Full variable domain (remainder filled in from reference TRBV5-1 and TRBJ1-1): KAGVTQTPRYLIKTRGQQVTLSCSPISGHRSVSWYQQTPGQGLQFLFEYFSETQRNKGNFPGRFSGRQFSNSRSEMNVSTLELGDSALYLCASTPGQVFANTEAFFGQGTRLTVV.

In DNA form, the CDR3 reads TGTGCCAGCAGTTTAGGGACAGGGGTATCCAATGAGCAGTTCTTC. Its protein is CASSLGTGVSNEQFF. The chain carries TRBV27 and TRBJ2-1; TRBD1 agrees at 10 bases. J gave up 6 bases and V 2 bases, and 4 bases lay outside the gene matches. This CDR3 has 15 residues. Germline CDR1 is MNHEY and CDR2 is SMNVEV (reference sequence).

A few counts support this clone. The chain recombines TRBV29-1 with TRBJ2-1, with 8 bases that match TRBD2. This CDR3 comprises 14 residues. Germline V CDR1 and CDR2: SQVTM, ANQGSEA. The V gene end was trimmed by 6 bases and the J gene end by 9 bases; junction bases not matched to a gene: 13. The chain's CDR3 is CSVQYAGRASEQFF. The CDR3 nucleotides are TGCAGCGTCCAATACGCCGGGAGGGCGAGTGAGCAGTTCTTC.

The J gene is TRBJ2-1, the V gene TRBV6-1; 7 bases are shared with TRBD1. The CDR3 is 14 residues long. Germline CDR1 and CDR2: MNHNS and SASEGT. V lost 7 bases to trimming and J lost 4 bases; unmatched junction nucleotides: 7. The CDR3 DNA sequence: TGTGCCAGCACCCTGGCAGGGGGATACAATGAGCAGTTCTTC. Translated, it gives CASTLAGGYNEQFF.

This chain uses TRBV7-2 with TRBJ1-1; 8 bases match TRBD1. CDR1 and CDR2 (germline): SGHTA, FQGNSA. Trimming cost V 4 bases and J 4 bases; bases outside gene matches: 8. This CDR3 has 15 amino acids. The chain's CDR3 is CASSSTTGVGTEAFF. The CDR3 DNA is TGTGCCAGCAGCTCGACGACAGGGGTGGGCACTGAAGCTTTCTTT. The entire variable domain, with the rest obtained from reference TRBV7-2 and TRBJ1-1, is as follows: GAGVSQSPSNKVTEKGKDVELRCDPISGHTALYWYRQSLGQGLEFLIYFQGNSAPDKSGLPSDRFSAERTGGSVSTLTIQRTQQEDSAVYLCASSSTTGVGTEAFFGQGTRLTVV.

The rearrangement joins TRBV2 to TRBJ2-7, with TRBD1 identical over 7 bases. Germline V CDR1 and CDR2: SNHLY, FYNNEI. V shed 4 bases and J 5 bases; nucleotides not matched to a gene: 8. The CDR3 consists of 14 residues. The CDR3 sequence is CASSVRTGVHEQYF. The CDR3 coding sequence is TGTGCCAGCAGTGTTAGGACAGGAGTCCACGAGCAGTACTTC.